These 21 T cell receptor beta chains originate from one sample sequenced in a study of shared clonotypes between healthy human individuals. Sequencing used immunoSEQ multiplex PCR; TCRdb keeps in-frame clones, though not all of them. Of about 690,000 clones listed, 90% are singletons. Sequencing used memory CD8+ T cells from PBMCs. Subset described: CD45RO+ cells pooled with CCR7-negative TemRA cells. The source of these receptors is a man younger than 35 in good health. Some clones in this sample may be carry-over from other donors' samples.

The chain couples TRBV9 to TRBJ2-1, with D perhaps TRBD1 (5 bases). Germline V gene data show CDR1 as SGDLS and CDR2 as YYNGEE. There are 15 residues in the CDR3. Trimming removed 3 bases at V and 8 bases at J, with 18 bases between. Here the CDR3 DNA reads TGTGCCAGCAGCGGAACAGGTAGGGGCCTCGATGAGCAGTTCTTC. Translated, it gives CASSGTGRGLDEQFF.

This rearrangement joins TRBV5-1 to TRBJ2-1, with D possibly matching TRBD1 (6 bases). CDR3 length: 13 residues. Germline-derived CDR1 and CDR2 are SGHRS and YFSETQ. Between the trimmed V and J ends, which lost 1 base and 9 bases, there was a span of 11 bases. CDR3 bases: TGCGCCAGCAGCTTGTCAGGGGCGTCTGAGCAGTTCTTC. It encodes CASSLSGASEQFF. The entire variable domain, with the rest obtained from reference TRBV5-1 and TRBJ2-1, is as follows: KAGVTQTPRYLIKTRGQQVTLSCSPISGHRSVSWYQQTPGQGLQFLFEYFSETQRNKGNFPGRFSGRQFSNSRSEMNVSTLELGDSALYLCASSLSGASEQFFGPGTRLTVL.

The gene calls are TRBV5-1 and TRBJ2-1, with 8 bases matching TRBD2. The CDR3 loop spans 16 amino acids. The V and J ends lost 1 base and 6 bases, in that order; junction bases with no gene match: 9. CDR1 SGHRS and CDR2 YFSETQ come from the germline V gene. For the CDR3, the DNA is TGCGCCAGCAGCTTGATAAGCGGGGGTATGGGCAATGAGCAGTTCTTC. Its translation: CASSLISGGMGNEQFF.

The V call is TRBV5-4, the J call TRBJ1-1; 9 bases fit TRBD1. The CDR3 sequence is 15 residues long. Germline trimming cut 3 bases from V and 3 bases from J; bases unmatched to any gene: 6. The V gene's germline CDR1 is SGHNT and CDR2 YYREEE (reference sequence). This CDR3 is CASSWGDREDTEAFF. CDR3 DNA: TGTGCCAGCAGCTGGGGGGACAGGGAAGACACTGAAGCTTTCTTT.

The rearrangement links TRBV2 to TRBJ1-4; possible D gene TRBD1, 6 bases. Germline V lookup: CDR1 SNHLY, CDR2 FYNNEI. Trimming removed 6 bases from V and 8 bases from J, with 19 bases in between. This CDR3 spans 15 amino acids. The CDR3 loop is CASRNRAAGTEKLFF. The CDR3 nucleotides are TGTGCCAGCAGAAACAGGGCCGCAGGGACAGAAAAACTGTTTTTT.

This clone was recorded only once. The junction departs from the called germline gene at one end, perhaps through a read error. CDR3 bases: TGTGCCAGCAGTTTATATTCAGGGGACCAGGAGACCCAGTACTTC. Residues: CASSLYSGDQETQYF. The chain uses TRBV27 and TRBJ2-5; the D gene is possibly TRBD1 (6 bases). Looked up from germline, CDR1 is MNHEY and CDR2 is SMNVEV (reference sequence). The CDR3 is 15 residues long.

The chain employs TRBV6-5 and TRBJ2-6; D remains ambiguous. CDR3 length: 15 amino acids. Trimming took 2 bases from V and 5 from J, leaving 10 bases between them. CDR1 and CDR2 from the germline V gene are MNHEY and SVGAGI. The CDR3 spells CASSYSPDRANVLTF. The CDR3 DNA is TGTGCCAGCAGTTACAGCCCCGACCGGGCCAACGTCCTGACTTTC.

The J gene is TRBJ1-1, the V gene TRBV6-5, with D unclear. CDR3 length equals 12 residues. The V gene lost 6 bases and the J gene lost 6 bases, with 11 bases spanning the gap. In germline, CDR1 is MNHEY, CDR2 SVGAGI. CDR3: CASRPGASEAFF. CDR3 coding DNA: TGTGCCAGCAGACCGGGTGCTTCTGAAGCTTTCTTT.

This sequence joins TRBV9 and TRBJ2-2; no firm D call. Germline CDR1 is SGDLS and CDR2 is YYNGEE. V lost 3 bases, J lost 4 bases, and 22 bases lay in between. This CDR3 is 18 amino acids long. The CDR3 is CASSASRQLVDITGELFF. CDR3 nucleotide sequence: TGTGCCAGCAGCGCCTCCCGGCAGCTAGTGGATATCACCGGGGAGCTGTTTTTT.

This sequence joins TRBV27 and TRBJ2-3, with no clear D. CDR3 length: 16 amino acids. V lost 6 bases and J lost 4, with 20 bases in between. Germline lookup yields CDR1 MNHEY and CDR2 SMNVEV (reference sequence). The CDR3 spells CASSSIRAVVPDTQYF. CDR3 bases: TGTGCCAGCAGCTCGATCCGGGCGGTTGTCCCAGATACGCAGTATTTT.

CDR3 sequence reads: CASSSGLAGGREQYF. As DNA, the CDR3 is TGCGCCAGCAGCTCCGGACTAGCGGGAGGGAGGGAGCAGTACTTC. The rearrangement links TRBV5-1 to TRBJ2-7, with 15 nucleotides matching TRBD2. The CDR3 sequence is 15 residues long. CDR1 and CDR2 (germline): SGHRS, YFSETQ. Germline trimming cut 3 bases from V and 7 bases from J; bases unmatched to any gene: 5.

The chain is built from TRBV28 and TRBJ1-5; D unclear. V was pared by 5 bases and J by 4 bases, with 12 bases between. Per germline, CDR1 MDHEN and CDR2 SYDVKM. The CDR3 loop spans 14 amino acids. The CDR3 is CASSTRLINQPQHF. The CDR3 DNA follows: TGTGCCAGCAGTACCCGACTGATTAATCAGCCCCAGCATTTT.

The chain couples TRBV6-5 to TRBJ1-3; D gene uncertain. With 1 base removed from V and 0 bases from J, the gap between germline ends came to 10 bases. The germline CDR1 and CDR2 sequences are MNHEY and SVGAGI. CDR3 size: 16 residues. CDR3 DNA sequence: TGTGCCAGCAGTTACTACCTTACTAACTCTGGAAACACCATATATTTT. It codes for CASSYYLTNSGNTIYF.

The chain carries TRBV18 and TRBJ1-1; D is uncertain. This CDR3 spans 13 amino acids. Trimming cost V 6 bases and J 4 bases, with 12 bases left between them. The germline gives CDR1 KGHSH, CDR2 LQKENI. This CDR3 is CASSDGHGTEAFF. In DNA, the CDR3 is TGTGCCAGCTCGGACGGGCACGGCACTGAAGCTTTCTTT.

This clone has more than one count but fewer than ten. This sequence joins TRBV6-6 and TRBJ1-1; no definite D call. Per germline, CDR1 MNHNY and CDR2 SVGAGI (reference sequence). The CDR3 loop spans 12 amino acids. Trimming took off 4 bases at V and 5 bases at J, with 8 bases between the two ends. CDR3 in amino acids: CASSFSETEAFF. The CDR3 nucleotides are TGTGCCAGCAGTTTTTCTGAGACTGAAGCTTTCTTT.

The count of this clone is one. CDR3 sequence reads: CASSPQGPSTDTQYF. CDR3 sequence (DNA): TGTGCCAGCAGCCCCCAGGGCCCTAGCACAGATACGCAGTATTTT. This chain links TRBV7-6 with TRBJ2-3; tentative D call: TRBD1 (5 bases). The CDR3 covers 15 residues. V shed 5 bases and J shed 0 bases, with 12 bases lying between them. Germline V lookup: CDR1 SGHVS, CDR2 FNYEAQ.

This clone has a single count. V is TRBV27 and J is TRBJ2-1; D possibly corresponds to TRBD2 (5 bases). The germline V and J ends were trimmed by 2 bases and 1 base, with 9 bases remaining between them. Germline V gives CDR1 MNHEY, CDR2 SMNVEV (reference sequence). The CDR3 sequence is 15 residues long. The CDR3 loop reads CASSLGTGSYNEQFF. In nucleotides, the CDR3 is TGTGCCAGCAGTTTAGGAACGGGATCCTACAATGAGCAGTTCTTC.

V is TRBV5-1 and J is TRBJ2-7; 7 positions agree with TRBD1. With 5 bases clipped from V and 2 bases from J, the junction kept 10 bases outside the gene matches. The CDR3 has 15 residues. The germline CDR1 and CDR2 sequences are SGHRS and YFSETQ. CDR3 bases: TGCGCCAGCAGTCAACGACAGGGCCTAGCCTACGAGCAGTACTTC. Translating gives CASSQRQGLAYEQYF.

J is TRBJ2-7 and V is TRBV9; the D call may be TRBD1 or TRBD2 (6 bases each). Germline loops: CDR1 SGDLS, CDR2 YYNGEE. V was trimmed by 2 bases and J by 5 bases, leaving 14 bases between them. CDR3 length: 14 amino acids. As DNA, the CDR3 is TGTGCCAGCAGCGTGGAGGGGGGAAAAGACGAGCAGTACTTC. Protein: CASSVEGGKDEQYF.

The J gene is TRBJ2-1, the V gene TRBV9; the D is unclear. CDR3 length: 10 residues. Germline V lookup: CDR1 SGDLS, CDR2 YYNGEE. V lost 3 bases and J lost 9, with 4 bases in between. CDR3: CASSGSEQFF. The DNA for the CDR3 is TGTGCCAGCAGCGGGTCTGAGCAGTTCTTC.

The chain is built from TRBV9 and TRBJ2-1; TRBD2 matches at 9 bases. Per germline, CDR1 SGDLS and CDR2 YYNGEE. V lost 4 bases, J lost 0 bases, and 8 bases stayed unmatched. The CDR3 contains 17 residues. CDR3 bases: TGTGCCAGCAGCATACGGACTAGCGCGAGCTCCTACAATGAGCAGTTCTTC. This sequence encodes CASSIRTSASSYNEQFF.